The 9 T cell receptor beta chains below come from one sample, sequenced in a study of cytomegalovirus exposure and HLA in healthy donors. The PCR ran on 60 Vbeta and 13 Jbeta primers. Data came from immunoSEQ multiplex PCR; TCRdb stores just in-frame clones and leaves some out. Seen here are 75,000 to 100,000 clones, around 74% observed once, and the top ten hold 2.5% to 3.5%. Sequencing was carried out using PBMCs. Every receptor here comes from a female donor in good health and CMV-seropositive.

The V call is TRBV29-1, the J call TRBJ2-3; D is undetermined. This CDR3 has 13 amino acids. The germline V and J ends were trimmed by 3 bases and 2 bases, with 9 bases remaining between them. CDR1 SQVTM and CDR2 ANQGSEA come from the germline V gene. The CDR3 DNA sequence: TGCAGCGTTGATACGACATACACAGATACGCAGTATTTT. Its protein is CSVDTTYTDTQYF.

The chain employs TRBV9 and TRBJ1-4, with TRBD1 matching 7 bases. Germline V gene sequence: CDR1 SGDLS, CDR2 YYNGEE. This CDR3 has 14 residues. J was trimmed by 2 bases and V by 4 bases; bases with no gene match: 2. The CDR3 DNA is TGTGCCAGCAGCCCAGGGGGGACTAATGAAAAACTGTTTTTT. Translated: CASSPGGTNEKLFF.

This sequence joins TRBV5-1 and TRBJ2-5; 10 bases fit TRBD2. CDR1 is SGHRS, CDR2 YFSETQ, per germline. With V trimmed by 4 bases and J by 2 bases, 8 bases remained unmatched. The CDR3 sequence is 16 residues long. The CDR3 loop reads CASSPFERGGQETQYF. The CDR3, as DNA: TGCGCCAGCAGCCCCTTTGAGCGGGGGGGGCAAGAGACCCAGTACTTC.

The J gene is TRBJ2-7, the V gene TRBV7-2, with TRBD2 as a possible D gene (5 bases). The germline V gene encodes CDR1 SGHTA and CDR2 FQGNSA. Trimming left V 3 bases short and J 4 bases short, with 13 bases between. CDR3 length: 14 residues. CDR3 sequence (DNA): TGTGCCAGCAGCTTGTTAGGGAGTGGGTACGAGCAGTACTTC. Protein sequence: CASSLLGSGYEQYF.

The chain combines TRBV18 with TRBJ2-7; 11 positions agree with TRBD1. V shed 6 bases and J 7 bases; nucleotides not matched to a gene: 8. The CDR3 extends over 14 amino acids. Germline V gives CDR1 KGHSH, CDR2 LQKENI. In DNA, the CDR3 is TGTGCCAGCTCGCATCCGGGACAGGGGGGGGAGCAGTACTTC. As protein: CASSHPGQGGEQYF.

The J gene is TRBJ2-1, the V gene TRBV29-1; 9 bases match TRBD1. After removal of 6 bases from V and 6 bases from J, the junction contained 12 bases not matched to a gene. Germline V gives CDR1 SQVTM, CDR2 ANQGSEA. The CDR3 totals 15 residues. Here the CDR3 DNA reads TGCAGCGTCAAAACCGGGACAGGGAGGGGCAATGAGCAGTTCTTC. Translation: CSVKTGTGRGNEQFF.

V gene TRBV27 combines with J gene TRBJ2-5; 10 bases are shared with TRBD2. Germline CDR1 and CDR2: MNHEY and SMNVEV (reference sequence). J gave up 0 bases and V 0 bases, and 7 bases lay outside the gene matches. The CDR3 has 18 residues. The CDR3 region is CASSLSPSGGGYQETQYF. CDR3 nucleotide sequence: TGTGCCAGCAGTTTATCCCCGAGCGGGGGGGGGTACCAAGAGACCCAGTACTTC.

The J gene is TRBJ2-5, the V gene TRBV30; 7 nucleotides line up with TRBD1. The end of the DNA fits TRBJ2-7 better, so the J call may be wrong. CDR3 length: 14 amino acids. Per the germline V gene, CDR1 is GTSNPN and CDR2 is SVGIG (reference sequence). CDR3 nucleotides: TGTGCCTGGAGTGTCACAGGGGATCTCGGCGAGCAGTACTTC. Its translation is CAWSVTGDLGEQYF.

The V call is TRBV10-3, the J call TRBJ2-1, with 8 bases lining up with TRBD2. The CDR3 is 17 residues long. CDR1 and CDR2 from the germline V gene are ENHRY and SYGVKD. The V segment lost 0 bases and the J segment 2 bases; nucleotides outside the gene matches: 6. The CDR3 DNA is TGTGCCATCAGTGAGTCCGGCGGGGGGTCCACCTACAATGAGCAGTTCTTC. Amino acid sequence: CAISESGGGSTYNEQFF.